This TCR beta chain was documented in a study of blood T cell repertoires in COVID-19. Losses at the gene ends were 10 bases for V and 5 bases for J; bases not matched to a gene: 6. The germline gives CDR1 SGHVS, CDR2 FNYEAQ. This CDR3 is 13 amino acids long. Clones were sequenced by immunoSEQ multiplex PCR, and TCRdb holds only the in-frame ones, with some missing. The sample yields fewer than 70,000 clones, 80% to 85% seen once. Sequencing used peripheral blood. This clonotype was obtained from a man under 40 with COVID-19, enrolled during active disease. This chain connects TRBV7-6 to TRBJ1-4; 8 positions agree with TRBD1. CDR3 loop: CATSRDRNEKLFF. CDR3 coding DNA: TGTGCCACCTCCCGGGACAGGAATGAAAAACTGTTTTTT.